What follows is one T cell receptor beta chain and its context. What it binds is not known. This specimen comes from a study of OX40 agonist ivuxolimab in advanced cancers. Study details: Patients with hepatocellular carcinoma, melanoma, renal cell or head and neck cancer made up the dose-escalation patients.

Notes on the study in general: Relative to CD4+, CD8+ T cells held more expanded clones on average.

Some clones are missing from TCRdb's copy, which holds only in-frame ones; the method was immunoSEQ multiplex PCR. The repertoire consists of about 73,000 clones, with roughly 90% occurring once and the leading ten covering roughly a tenth. The TCR sequence derives from an adult with an advanced solid tumor such as melanoma, head and neck, liver or kidney cancer. Material: CD4+ or CD8+ T cells sorted from blood, obtained in a trial of the OX40 agonist ivuxolimab.

This CDR3 is CASSIWDGSTDTQYF. The CDR3 DNA reads as TGTGCCAGCAGCATTTGGGACGGGAGCACAGATACGCAGTATTTT. This rearrangement joins TRBV9 to TRBJ2-3, with D perhaps TRBD1 or TRBD2 (5 bases each). The CDR3 covers 15 residues. Germline lookup yields CDR1 SGDLS and CDR2 YYNGEE. V was cut by 4 bases and J by 0 bases, with 12 bases left in between.